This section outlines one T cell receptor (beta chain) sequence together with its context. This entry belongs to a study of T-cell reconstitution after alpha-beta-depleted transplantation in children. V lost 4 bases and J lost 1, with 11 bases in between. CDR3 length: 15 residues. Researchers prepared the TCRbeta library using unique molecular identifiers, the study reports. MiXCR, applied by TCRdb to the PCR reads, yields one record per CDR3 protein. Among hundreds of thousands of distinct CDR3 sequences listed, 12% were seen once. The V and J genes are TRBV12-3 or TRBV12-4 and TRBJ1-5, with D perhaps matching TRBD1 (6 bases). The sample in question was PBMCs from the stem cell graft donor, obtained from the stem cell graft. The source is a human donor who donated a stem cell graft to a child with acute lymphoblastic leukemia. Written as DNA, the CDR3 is TGTGCCAGCAGTTCCAGGGGAAGGAGCAATCAGCCCCAGCATTTT. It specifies CASSSRGRSNQPQHF.